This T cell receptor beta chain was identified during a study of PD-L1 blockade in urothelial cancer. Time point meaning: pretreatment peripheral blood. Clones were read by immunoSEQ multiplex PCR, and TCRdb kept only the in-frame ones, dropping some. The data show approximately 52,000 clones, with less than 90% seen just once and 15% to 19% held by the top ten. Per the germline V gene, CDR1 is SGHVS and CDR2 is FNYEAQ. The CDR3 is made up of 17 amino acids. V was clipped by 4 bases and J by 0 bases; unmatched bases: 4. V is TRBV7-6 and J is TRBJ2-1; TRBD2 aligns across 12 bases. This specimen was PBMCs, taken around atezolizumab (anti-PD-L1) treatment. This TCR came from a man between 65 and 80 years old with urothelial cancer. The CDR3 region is CASSSTTSGSSYNEQFF. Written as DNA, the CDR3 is TGTGCCAGCAGCTCAACGACTAGCGGGAGCTCCTACAATGAGCAGTTCTTC.